A selection of T cell receptor beta chains follows, all from one sample in a study of glioma-infiltrating T cells. TCRdb used MiXCR to reprocess the multiplex PCR reads, holding one entry per CDR3 protein. The table includes 90,000 to 110,000 distinct CDR3 sequences, approximately 26% detected once. Sequencing used glioma tissue, nonneoplastic brain tissue, or PBMCs (not recorded which). The source is a human donor with low-grade glioma or glioblastoma, undergoing nonglioma brain surgery, or in good health (not recorded which). Both conserved end residues are part of each CDR3. A D gene is named only where the DNA matches it firmly. Not all rows give a size; the values are once, few, many and, for expanded clones, a class.

NA,TRBV15,TRBJ1-6,NA,TGTGCCACCAGAGGAGAGCGGTTTTCACCCCTCCACTTT,CATRGERFSPLHF
many,TRBV20-1,TRBJ2-1,NA,TGCAGTGCTAACCCCCCCTGGGGTAGCGGCAATGAGCAGTTCTTC,CSANPPWGSGNEQFF
few,TRBV5-1,TRBJ2-7,TRBD1,TGCGCCAGCAGCTTCCGACAGGGCTCCTACGAGCAGTACTTC,CASSFRQGSYEQYF
few,TRBV5-1,TRBJ2-1,TRBD2,TGCGCCAGCAGATCTCGACTAGCACAATCCTACAATGAGCAGTTCTTC,CASRSRLAQSYNEQFF
many,TRBV11-1,TRBJ2-1,NA,TGTGCCAGCAGCTCTGGGTCCGGGTGGGCCTACGAGCAGTTCTTC,CASSSGSGWAYEQFF
NA,TRBV19,TRBJ2-4,NA,TGTGCCAGTAGTCCCCGGGGGAGCATTCAGTACTTC,CASSPRGSIQYF
NA,TRBV3-1,TRBJ2-3,TRBD2,TGTGCCAGCAGCGGGACTAGCCGGGGAGATACGCAGTATTTT,CASSGTSRGDTQYF
few,TRBV19,TRBJ2-2,NA,TGTGCCAGTAGTATTCAACAGAAAGGGGAGCTGTTTTTT,CASSIQQKGELFF
many,TRBV3-1,TRBJ2-1,NA,TGTGCCAGCAGCCAAGGTGTCCCTGGGACAAGCTCCTACAATGAGCAGTTCTTC,CASSQGVPGTSSYNEQFF
NA,TRBV30,TRBJ1-5,TRBD1,TGTGCCTGTGGGGACAGTACTAGTCAGCCCCAGCATTTT,CACGDSTSQPQHF
NA,TRBV4-1,TRBJ2-7,NA,TGCGCCAGCAGCCGTGGGACGGTAAGAGGGTTGGGGCAGTACTTC,CASSRGTVRGLGQYF
NA,TRBV5-4,TRBJ1-2,TRBD1,TGTGCCAGCAGCTTGGAGAGGACAGGGGGCTATGGCTACACCTTC,CASSLERTGGYGYTF
NA,TRBV6-5,TRBJ2-3,NA,NA,CDSSYDCTDTQYF
few,TRBV24-1,TRBJ2-3,NA,TGTGCCACCAGTGGCTCCGGGGGCACAGATACGCAGTATTTT,CATSGSGGTDTQYF
many,TRBV28,TRBJ2-7,TRBD1,TGTGCCAGCAGGACAGGGGGGGCCACCTACGAGCAGTACTTC,CASRTGGATYEQYF
NA,TRBV7-9,TRBJ2-7,NA,TGTGCCAGCAGCTTTCAAGGCCAGGCGGGGAACTACGAGCAGTACTTC,CASSFQGQAGNYEQYF
many,TRBV7-2,TRBJ2-7,NA,TGTGCCAGCAGCTTAAAGGGCCAGACCTACGAGCAGTACTTC,CASSLKGQTYEQYF
many,TRBV6-6,TRBJ2-7,TRBD1,TGTGCCAGCAGTTACGGACAGGGGCCCTACGAGCAGTACTTC,CASSYGQGPYEQYF
NA,TRBV9,TRBJ2-5,NA,TGTGCCAGCGGCGTAGATGAAGTAGTTGGGGTCCGCCAGTACTTC,CASGVDEVVGVRQYF